Detailed here is one TCR beta chain. What it binds is unknown. The assay was run at survey level. Clones were sequenced by immunoSEQ multiplex PCR, and TCRdb holds only the in-frame ones, with some missing. The table shows 45,000 to 55,000 clones, with roughly 72% occurring only once. The length of the CDR3 is 17 residues. V was cut by 1 base and J by 6 bases, with 22 bases left in between. From germline, CDR1 is SGHRS and CDR2 YFSETQ. The data stem from a study of STAT5B mutations in CD4+ large granular lymphocyte leukemia. Regarding the study as a whole: CD4-sorted patient repertoires seemed more clonal than healthy CD4+ repertoires. TRBV06-family usage was enriched in top patient clones (8/27) versus controls (2/35). No patients shared main leukemic clonotypes, though roughly 25% appeared at low frequency elsewhere.

Sequenced: CD4+ T cells from blood buffy coats. This sequence originates from a human donor in good health. The chain has TRBV5-1 and TRBJ1-2, with TRBD1 as a possible D gene (5 bases). The chain's CDR3 is CASSLSGQTASADGYTF. CDR3 DNA: TGCGCCAGCAGCTTGAGCGGACAAACCGCCTCCGCGGATGGCTACACCTTC.